This TCR beta chain was found in a study of CD8+ T cells in alopecia areata. Once RNA had been extracted, it was reverse transcribed into cDNA to act as the sequencing template. Sequenced by immunoSEQ multiplex PCR; TCRdb stores in-frame clones only, minus some. The sample consists of about 42,000 clones, around 90% of them appearing once. About this clone itself: Its antigen remains unknown.

As for treatment: oral pan-JAK inhibitor, 5-10 mg twice daily. Study results and limitations: Affected lesional scalp, above all in alopecia totalis/universalis, was more clonal than normal scalp.

This receptor was taken from a human donor with alopecia areata. The sample in question was CD8+ T cells sorted from blood, obtained at week 24, from a patient treated with tofacitinib.

The CDR3 bases are TGTGCCAGTAGTATTTTCGGACAGGGGGCGGATCAGCCCCAGCATTTT. This translates into CASSIFGQGADQPQHF. This chain links TRBV19 with TRBJ1-5, with 11 bases lining up with TRBD1. The CDR3 is 16 residues long. Germline CDR1 is LNHDA and CDR2 is SQIVND (reference sequence). J lost 5 bases, V lost 3 bases, and 6 bases had no gene match.